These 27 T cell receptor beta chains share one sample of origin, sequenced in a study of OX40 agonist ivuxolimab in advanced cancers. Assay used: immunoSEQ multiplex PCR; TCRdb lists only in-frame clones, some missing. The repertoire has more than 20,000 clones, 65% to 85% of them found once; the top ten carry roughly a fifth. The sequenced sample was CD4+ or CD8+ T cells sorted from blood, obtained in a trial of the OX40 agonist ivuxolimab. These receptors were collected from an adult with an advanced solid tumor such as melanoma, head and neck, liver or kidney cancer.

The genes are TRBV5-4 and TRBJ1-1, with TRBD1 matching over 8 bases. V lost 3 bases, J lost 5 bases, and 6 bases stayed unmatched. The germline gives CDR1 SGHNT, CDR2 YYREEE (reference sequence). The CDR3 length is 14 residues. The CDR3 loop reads CASSYRGTGTEAFF. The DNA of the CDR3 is TGTGCCAGCAGCTACAGGGGGACGGGAACTGAAGCTTTCTTT.

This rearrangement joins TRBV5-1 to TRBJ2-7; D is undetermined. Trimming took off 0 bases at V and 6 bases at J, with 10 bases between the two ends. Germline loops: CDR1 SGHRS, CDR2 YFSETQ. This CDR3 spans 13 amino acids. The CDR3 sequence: CASSLALFSEQYF. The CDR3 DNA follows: TGCGCCAGCAGCTTGGCCCTGTTCTCCGAGCAGTACTTC.

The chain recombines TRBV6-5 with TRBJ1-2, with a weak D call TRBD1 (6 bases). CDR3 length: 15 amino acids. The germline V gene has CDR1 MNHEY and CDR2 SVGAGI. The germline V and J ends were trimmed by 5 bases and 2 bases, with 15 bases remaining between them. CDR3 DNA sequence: TGTGCCAGCAGTCCCCGACAGGTGGGAAACTATGGCTACACCTTC. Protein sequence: CASSPRQVGNYGYTF.

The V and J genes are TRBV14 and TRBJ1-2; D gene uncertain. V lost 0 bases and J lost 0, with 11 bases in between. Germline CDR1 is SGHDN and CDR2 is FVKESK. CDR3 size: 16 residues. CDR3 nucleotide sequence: TGTGCCAGCAGCCAAGAAGGTTGGAGTTCTAACTATGGCTACACCTTC. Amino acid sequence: CASSQEGWSSNYGYTF. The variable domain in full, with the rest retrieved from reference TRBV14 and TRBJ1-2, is EAGVTQFPSHSVIEKGQTVTLRCDPISGHDNLYWYRRVMGKEIKFLLHFVKESKQDESGMPNNRFLAERTGGTYSTLKVQPAELEDSGVYFCASSQEGWSSNYGYTFGSGTRLTVV.

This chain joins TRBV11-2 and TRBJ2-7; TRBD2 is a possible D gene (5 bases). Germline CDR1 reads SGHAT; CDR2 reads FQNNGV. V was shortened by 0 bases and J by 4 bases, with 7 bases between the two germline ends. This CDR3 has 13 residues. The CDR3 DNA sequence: TGTGCCAGCAGCTTAGATGGGAGTTACGAGCAGTACTTC. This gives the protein CASSLDGSYEQYF.

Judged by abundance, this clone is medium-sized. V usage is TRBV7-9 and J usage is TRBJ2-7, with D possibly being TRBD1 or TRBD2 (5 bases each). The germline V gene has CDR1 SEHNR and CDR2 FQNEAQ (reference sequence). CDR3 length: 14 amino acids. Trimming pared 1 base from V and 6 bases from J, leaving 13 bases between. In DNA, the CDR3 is TGTGCCAGCAGCTTAGATCGAGGGGTTGGCGAGCAGTACTTC. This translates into CASSLDRGVGEQYF.

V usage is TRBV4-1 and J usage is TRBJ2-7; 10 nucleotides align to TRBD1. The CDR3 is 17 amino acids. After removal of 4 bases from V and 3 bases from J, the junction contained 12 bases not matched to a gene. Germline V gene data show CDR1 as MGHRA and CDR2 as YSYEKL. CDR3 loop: CASSPRPKGQGNYEQYF. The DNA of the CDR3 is TGCGCCAGCAGCCCCCGCCCTAAGGGACAGGGGAACTACGAGCAGTACTTC.

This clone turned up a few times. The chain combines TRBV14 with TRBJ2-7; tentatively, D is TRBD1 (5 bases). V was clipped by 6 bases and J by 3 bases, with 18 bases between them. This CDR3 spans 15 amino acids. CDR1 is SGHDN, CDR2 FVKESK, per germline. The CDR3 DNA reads TGTGCCAGCAGTCCTACAGGATCAAGGTTCTACGAGCAGTACTTC. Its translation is CASSPTGSRFYEQYF. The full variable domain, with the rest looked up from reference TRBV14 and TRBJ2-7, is EAGVTQFPSHSVIEKGQTVTLRCDPISGHDNLYWYRRVMGKEIKFLLHFVKESKQDESGMPNNRFLAERTGGTYSTLKVQPAELEDSGVYFCASSPTGSRFYEQYFGPGTRLTVT.

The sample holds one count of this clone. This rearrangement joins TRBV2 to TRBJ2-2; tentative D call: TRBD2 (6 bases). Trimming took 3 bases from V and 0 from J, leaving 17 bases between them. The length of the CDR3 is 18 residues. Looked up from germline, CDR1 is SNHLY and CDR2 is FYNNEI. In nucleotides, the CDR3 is TGTGCCAGCAGTGAGGTGGGTAGCGGAGCCGCGAACACCGGGGAGCTGTTTTTT. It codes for CASSEVGSGAANTGELFF. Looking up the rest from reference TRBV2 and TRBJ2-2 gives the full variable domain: EPEVTQTPSHQVTQMGQEVILRCVPISNHLYFYWYRQILGQKVEFLVSFYNNEISEKSEIFDDQFSVERPDGSNFTLKIRSTKLEDSAMYFCASSEVGSGAANTGELFFGEGSRLTVL.

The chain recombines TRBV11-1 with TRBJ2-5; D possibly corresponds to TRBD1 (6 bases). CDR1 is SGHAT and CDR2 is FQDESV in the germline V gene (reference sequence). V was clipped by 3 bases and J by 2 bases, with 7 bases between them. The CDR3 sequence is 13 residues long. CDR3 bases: TGTGCCAGCAGCTTCGGACAGCAAGAGACCCAGTACTTC. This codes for CASSFGQQETQYF.

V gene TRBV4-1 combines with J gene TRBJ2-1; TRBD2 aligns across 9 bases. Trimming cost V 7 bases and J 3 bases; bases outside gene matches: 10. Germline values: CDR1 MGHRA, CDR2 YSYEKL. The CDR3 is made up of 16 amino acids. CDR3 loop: CASTPRGGAYYNEQFF. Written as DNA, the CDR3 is TGCGCCAGCACCCCACGCGGGGGGGCCTACTACAATGAGCAGTTCTTC.

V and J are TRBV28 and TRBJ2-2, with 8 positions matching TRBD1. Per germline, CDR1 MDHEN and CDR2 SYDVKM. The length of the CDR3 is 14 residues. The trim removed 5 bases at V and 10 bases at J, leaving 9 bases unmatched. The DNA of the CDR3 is TGTGCCAGCAGTGAGGGCAGGGGGCCAGTGGAGCTGTTTTTT. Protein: CASSEGRGPVELFF.

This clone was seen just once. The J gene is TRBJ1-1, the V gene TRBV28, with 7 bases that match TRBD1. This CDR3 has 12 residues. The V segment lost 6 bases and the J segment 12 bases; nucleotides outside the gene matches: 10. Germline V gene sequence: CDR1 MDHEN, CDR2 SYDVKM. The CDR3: CASRRQGPETFF. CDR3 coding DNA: TGTGCCAGCAGACGACAGGGACCCGAGACTTTCTTT.

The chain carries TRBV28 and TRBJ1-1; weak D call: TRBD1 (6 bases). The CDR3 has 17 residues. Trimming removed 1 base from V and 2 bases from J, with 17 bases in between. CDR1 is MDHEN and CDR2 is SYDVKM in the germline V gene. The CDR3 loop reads CASSLSSTGTLNTEAFF. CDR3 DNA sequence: TGTGCCAGCAGTTTATCCTCTACCGGGACACTTAACACTGAAGCTTTCTTT.

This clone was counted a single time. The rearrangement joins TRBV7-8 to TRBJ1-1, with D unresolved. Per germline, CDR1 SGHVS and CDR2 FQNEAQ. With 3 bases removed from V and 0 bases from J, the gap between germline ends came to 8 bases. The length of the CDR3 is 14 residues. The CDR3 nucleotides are TGTGCCAGCAGCTTGAAAAGCTTGAACACTGAAGCTTTCTTT. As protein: CASSLKSLNTEAFF.

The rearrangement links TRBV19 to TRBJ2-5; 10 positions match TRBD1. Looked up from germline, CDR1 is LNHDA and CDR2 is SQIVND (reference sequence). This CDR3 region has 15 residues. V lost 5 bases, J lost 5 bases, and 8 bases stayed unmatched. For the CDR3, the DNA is TGTGCCAGTAGTTCCCAAGGGACAGGGGAGGAGACCCAGTACTTC. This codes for CASSSQGTGEETQYF. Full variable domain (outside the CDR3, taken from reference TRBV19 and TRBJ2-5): DGGITQSPKYLFRKEGQNVTLSCEQNLNHDAMYWYRQDPGQGLRLIYYSQIVNDFQKGDIAEGYSVSREKKESFPLTVTSAQKNPTAFYLCASSSQGTGEETQYFGPGTRLLVL.

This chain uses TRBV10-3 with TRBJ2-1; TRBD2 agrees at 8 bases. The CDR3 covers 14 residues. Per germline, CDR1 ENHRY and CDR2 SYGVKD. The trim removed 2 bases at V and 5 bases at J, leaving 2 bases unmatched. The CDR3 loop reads CAISEDSGNNEQFF. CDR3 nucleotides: TGTGCCATCAGTGAGGATAGCGGGAACAATGAGCAGTTCTTC.

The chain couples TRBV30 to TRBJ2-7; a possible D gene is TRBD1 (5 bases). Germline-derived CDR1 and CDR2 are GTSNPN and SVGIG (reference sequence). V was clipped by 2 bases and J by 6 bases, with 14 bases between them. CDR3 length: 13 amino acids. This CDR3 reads CAWSILGEGEQYF. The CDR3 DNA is TGTGCCTGGAGTATCCTAGGGGAAGGCGAGCAGTACTTC.

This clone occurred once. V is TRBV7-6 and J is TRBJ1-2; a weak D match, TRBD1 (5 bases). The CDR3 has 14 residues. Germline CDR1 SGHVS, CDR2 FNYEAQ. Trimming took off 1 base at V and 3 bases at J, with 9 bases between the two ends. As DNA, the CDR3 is TGTGCCAGCAGCTTAGGGGGCAGTTACTATGGCTACACCTTC. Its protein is CASSLGGSYYGYTF. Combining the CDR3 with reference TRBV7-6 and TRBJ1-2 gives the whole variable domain GAGVSQSPRYKVTKRGQDVALRCDPISGHVSLYWYRQALGQGPEFLTYFNYEAQQDKSGLPNDRFSAERPEGSISTLTIQRTEQRDSAMYRCASSLGGSYYGYTFGSGTRLTVV.

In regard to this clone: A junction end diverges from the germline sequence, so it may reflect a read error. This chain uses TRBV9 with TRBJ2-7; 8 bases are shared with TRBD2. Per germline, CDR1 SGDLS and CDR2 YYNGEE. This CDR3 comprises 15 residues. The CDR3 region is CVSSPRIGGAGEQYF. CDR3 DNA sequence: TGTGTCAGCAGCCCCCGAATCGGGGGGGCCGGCGAGCAGTACTTC. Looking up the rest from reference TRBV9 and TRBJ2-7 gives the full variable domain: DSGVTQTPKHLITATGQRVTLRCSPRSGDLSVYWYQQSLDQGLQFLIQYYNGEERAKGNILERFSAQQFPDLHSELNLSSLELGDSALYFCVSSPRIGGAGEQYFGPGTRLTVT.

Here the CDR3 reads CASSMTMRGTDTQYF. The CDR3 DNA is TGTGCCAGCAGCATGACTATGAGGGGCACAGATACGCAGTATTTT. V usage is TRBV7-3 and J usage is TRBJ2-3; TRBD2 is a possible D gene (5 bases). This CDR3 has 15 residues. CDR1 and CDR2 from the germline V gene are SGHTA and FQGTGA. V was trimmed by 5 bases and J by 1 base, leaving 13 bases between them.

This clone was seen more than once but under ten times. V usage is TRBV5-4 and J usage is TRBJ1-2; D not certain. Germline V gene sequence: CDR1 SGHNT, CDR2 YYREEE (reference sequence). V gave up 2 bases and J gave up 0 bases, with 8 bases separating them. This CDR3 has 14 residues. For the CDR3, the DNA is TGTGCCAGCAGCTTCCCCCAAACTAACTATGGCTACACCTTC. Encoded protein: CASSFPQTNYGYTF.

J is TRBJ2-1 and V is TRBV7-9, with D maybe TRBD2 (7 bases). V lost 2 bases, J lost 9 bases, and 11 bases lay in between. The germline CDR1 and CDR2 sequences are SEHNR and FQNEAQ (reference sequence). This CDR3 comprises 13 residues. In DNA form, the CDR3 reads TGTGCCAGCAGCTTAATCGGGGGGCCTGAGCAGTTCTTC. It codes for CASSLIGGPEQFF.

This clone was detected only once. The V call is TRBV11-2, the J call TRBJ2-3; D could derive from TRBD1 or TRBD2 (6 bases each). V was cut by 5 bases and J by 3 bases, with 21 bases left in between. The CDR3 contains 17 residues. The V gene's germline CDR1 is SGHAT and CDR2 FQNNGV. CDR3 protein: CASSLPVGGSSTDTQYF. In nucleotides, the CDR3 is TGTGCCAGCAGCCTCCCGGTGGGGGGCTCCAGTACAGATACGCAGTATTTT.

For the CDR3, the DNA is TGTGCCAGCAAATCAACTAATGAAAAACTGTTTTTT. This codes for CASKSTNEKLFF. The genes are TRBV6-5 and TRBJ1-4; D is unresolved. The CDR3 sequence is 12 residues long. The V end lost 7 bases, the J end lost 0 bases, and 3 bases lay between the germline ends. Germline-derived CDR1 and CDR2 are MNHEY and SVGAGI.

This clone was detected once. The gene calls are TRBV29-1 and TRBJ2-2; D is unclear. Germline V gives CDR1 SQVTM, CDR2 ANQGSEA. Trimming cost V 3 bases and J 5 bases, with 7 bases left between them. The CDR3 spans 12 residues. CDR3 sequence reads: CSVEVMTGELFF. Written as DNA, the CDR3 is TGCAGCGTTGAGGTCATGACCGGGGAGCTGTTTTTT.

This chain's CDR3 is CASSLGSGYEQYF. DNA of the CDR3: TGTGCCAGCAGTTTGGGTAGCGGCTACGAGCAGTACTTC. This chain links TRBV6-1 with TRBJ2-7, with D tentatively TRBD2 (6 bases). CDR1 is MNHNS and CDR2 is SASEGT in the germline V gene. Trimming stripped 5 bases from V and 3 bases from J, with 11 bases between. CDR3 length: 13 amino acids.